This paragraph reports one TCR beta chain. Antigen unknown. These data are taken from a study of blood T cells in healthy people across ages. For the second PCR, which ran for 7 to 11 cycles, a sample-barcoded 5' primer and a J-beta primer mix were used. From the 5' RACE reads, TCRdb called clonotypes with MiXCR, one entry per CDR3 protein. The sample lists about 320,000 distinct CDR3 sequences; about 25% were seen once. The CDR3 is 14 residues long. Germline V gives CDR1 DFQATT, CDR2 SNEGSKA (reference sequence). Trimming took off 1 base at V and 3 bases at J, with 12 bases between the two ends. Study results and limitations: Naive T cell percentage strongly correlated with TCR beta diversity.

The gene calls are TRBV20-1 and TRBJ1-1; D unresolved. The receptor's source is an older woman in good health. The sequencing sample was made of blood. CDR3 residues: CSARAPSGDTEAFF. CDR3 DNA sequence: TGCAGTGCTAGAGCCCCCTCCGGGGACACTGAAGCTTTCTTT.